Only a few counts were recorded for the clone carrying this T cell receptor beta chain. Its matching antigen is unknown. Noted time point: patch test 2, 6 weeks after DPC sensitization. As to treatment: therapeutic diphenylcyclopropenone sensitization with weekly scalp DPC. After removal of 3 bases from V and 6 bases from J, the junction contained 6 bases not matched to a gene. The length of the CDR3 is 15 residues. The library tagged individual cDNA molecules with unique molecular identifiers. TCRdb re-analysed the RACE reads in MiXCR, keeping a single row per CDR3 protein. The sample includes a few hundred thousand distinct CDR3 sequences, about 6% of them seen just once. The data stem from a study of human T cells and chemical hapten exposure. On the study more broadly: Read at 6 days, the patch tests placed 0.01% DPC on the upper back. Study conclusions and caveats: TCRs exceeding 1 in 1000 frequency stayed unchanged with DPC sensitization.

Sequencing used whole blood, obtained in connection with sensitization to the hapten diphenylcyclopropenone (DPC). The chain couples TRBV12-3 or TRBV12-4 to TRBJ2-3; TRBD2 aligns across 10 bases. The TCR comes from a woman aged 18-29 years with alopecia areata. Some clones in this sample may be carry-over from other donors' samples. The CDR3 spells CASSFLASGGDTQYF. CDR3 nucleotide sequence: TGTGCCAGCAGTTTCCTGGCTAGCGGGGGTGATACGCAGTATTTT.